Here is one TCR beta chain with its context. Antigen unknown. The data stem from a study of T cell responses to AZD1222 COVID-19 vaccine. Broader study findings: Regions left unmutated in variants are reportedly the target of nearly half of spike-specific TCRs.

Clones were sequenced by immunoSEQ multiplex PCR, and TCRdb holds only the in-frame ones, with some missing. This table holds just over 150,000 clones, about 89% found once. This CDR3 is built from 15 residues. CDR1 is SGHTA and CDR2 is FQGNSA in the germline V gene. J gave up 9 bases and V 4 bases, and 9 bases lay outside the gene matches. This receptor was taken from an adult who received the AZD1222 COVID-19 vaccine. This specimen consisted of peripheral blood, obtained 28 days after the second AZD1222 dose. The V gene is TRBV7-2, the J gene TRBJ2-5; 12 bases match TRBD2. CDR3 amino acids: CASSSQTSGSGAQYF. CDR3 in DNA: TGTGCCAGCAGCTCACAGACTAGCGGGAGTGGAGCCCAGTACTTC. Together with reference TRBV7-2 and TRBJ2-5, the CDR3 gives the full variable domain: GAGVSQSPSNKVTEKGKDVELRCDPISGHTALYWYRQSLGQGLEFLIYFQGNSAPDKSGLPSDRFSAERTGGSVSTLTIQRTQQEDSAVYLCASSSQTSGSGAQYFGPGTRLLVL.